The clone carrying this TCR beta chain was recorded only once. TCRdb reprocessed the PCR reads with MiXCR, giving one entry per CDR3 protein. In the table there are approximately 680,000 distinct CDR3 sequences, 25% of which are singletons. This entry belongs to a study of molecular identifiers for immune sequencing clone quantification. Germline lookup yields CDR1 SGHNT and CDR2 YENEEA. The V and J ends lost 5 bases and 5 bases respectively, with 15 bases between them. The CDR3 sequence is 14 residues long. The rearrangement links TRBV11-3 to TRBJ1-1; perhaps TRBD1 as D (5 bases). The sequence was obtained from a human donor in good health. Some libraries in this study had Jurkat cell RNA spiked in. Sequenced material: naive CD8+ T cells from blood, with Jurkat cell RNA spiked in. The subset was: FACS-sorted CD8+CD4-CCR7+CD45RA+ naive T cells. CDR3 coding DNA: TGTGCCAGCAGCCCAGGATGGGGGGAGACTGAAGCTTTCTTT. This codes for CASSPGWGETEAFF.